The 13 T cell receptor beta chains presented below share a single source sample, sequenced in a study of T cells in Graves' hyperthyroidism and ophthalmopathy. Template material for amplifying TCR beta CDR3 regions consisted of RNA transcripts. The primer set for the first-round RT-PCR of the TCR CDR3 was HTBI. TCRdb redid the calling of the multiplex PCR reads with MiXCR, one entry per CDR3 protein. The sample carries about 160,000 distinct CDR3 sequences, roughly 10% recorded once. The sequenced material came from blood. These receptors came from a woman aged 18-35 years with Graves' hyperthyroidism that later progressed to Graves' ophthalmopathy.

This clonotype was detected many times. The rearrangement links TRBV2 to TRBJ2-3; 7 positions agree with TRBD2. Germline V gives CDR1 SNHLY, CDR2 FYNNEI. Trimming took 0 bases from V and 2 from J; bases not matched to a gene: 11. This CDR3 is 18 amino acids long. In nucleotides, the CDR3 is TGTGCCAGCAGTGAAGCGCTTCGGGGAGCGGGGATCACAGATACGCAGTATTTT. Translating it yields CASSEALRGAGITDTQYF.

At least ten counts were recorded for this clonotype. Written as DNA, the CDR3 is TGTGCCAGCAGCTTCGGGACGGTCTATGGCTACACCTTC. Translating it yields CASSFGTVYGYTF. The chain carries TRBV7-9 and TRBJ1-2; tentative D call: TRBD1 (5 bases). CDR1 is SEHNR and CDR2 is FQNEAQ in the germline V gene (reference sequence). CDR3 length equals 13 residues. Trimming removed 3 bases at V and 4 bases at J, with 9 bases between. Based on the CDR3 plus reference TRBV7-9 and TRBJ1-2, the full variable domain is DTGVSQNPRHKITKRGQNVTFRCDPISEHNRLYWYRQTLGQGPEFLTYFQNEAQLEKSRLLSDRFSAERPKGSFSTLEIQRTEQGDSAMYLCASSFGTVYGYTFGSGTRLTVV.

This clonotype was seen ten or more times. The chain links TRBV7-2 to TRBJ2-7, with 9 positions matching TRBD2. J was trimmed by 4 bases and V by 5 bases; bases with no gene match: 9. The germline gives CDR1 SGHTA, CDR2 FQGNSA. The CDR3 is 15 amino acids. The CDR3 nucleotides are TGTGCCAGCAGCATCGTAGCGGGGGAGGTTTACGAGCAGTACTTC. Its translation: CASSIVAGEVYEQYF.

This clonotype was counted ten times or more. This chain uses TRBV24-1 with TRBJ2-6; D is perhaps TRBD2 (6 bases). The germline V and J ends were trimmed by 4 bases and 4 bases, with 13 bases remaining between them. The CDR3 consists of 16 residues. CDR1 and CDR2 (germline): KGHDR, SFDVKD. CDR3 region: CATSEIRGNGANVLTF. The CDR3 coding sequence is TGTGCCACCAGTGAGATTCGGGGGAACGGGGCCAACGTCCTGACTTTC.

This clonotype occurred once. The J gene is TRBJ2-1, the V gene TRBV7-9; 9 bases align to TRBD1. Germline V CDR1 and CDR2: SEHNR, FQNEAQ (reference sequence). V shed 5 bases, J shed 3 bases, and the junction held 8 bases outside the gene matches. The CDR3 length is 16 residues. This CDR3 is CASSRLTGGSYNEQFF. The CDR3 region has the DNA TGTGCCAGCAGCCGACTAACAGGGGGCAGCTACAATGAGCAGTTCTTC. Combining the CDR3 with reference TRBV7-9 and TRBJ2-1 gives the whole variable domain DTGVSQNPRHKITKRGQNVTFRCDPISEHNRLYWYRQTLGQGPEFLTYFQNEAQLEKSRLLSDRFSAERPKGSFSTLEIQRTEQGDSAMYLCASSRLTGGSYNEQFFGPGTRLTVL.

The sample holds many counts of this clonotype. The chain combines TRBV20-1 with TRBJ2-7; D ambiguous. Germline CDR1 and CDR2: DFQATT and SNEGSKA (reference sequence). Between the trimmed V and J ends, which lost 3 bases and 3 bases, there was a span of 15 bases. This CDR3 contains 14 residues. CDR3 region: CSASLIYPSYEQYF. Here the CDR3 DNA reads TGCAGTGCTAGTCTTATCTACCCCAGCTACGAGCAGTACTTC.

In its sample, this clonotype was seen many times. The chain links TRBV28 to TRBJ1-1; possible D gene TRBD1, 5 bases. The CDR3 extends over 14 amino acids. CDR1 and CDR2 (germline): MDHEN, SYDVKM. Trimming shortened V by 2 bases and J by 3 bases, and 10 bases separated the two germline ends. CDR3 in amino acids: CASSLTQGHTEAFF. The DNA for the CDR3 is TGTGCCAGCAGTTTAACGCAGGGCCACACTGAAGCTTTCTTT.

CDR3 nucleotide sequence: TGTGCCAGCAGCTTAGCTTTTCGAGCGAGCAATCAGCCCCAGCATTTT. It translates to CASSLAFRASNQPQHF. The chain combines TRBV7-8 with TRBJ1-5; D gene unclear. Per the germline V gene, CDR1 is SGHVS and CDR2 is FQNEAQ. This CDR3 has 16 amino acids. V lost 0 bases, J lost 1 base, and 10 bases lay in between.

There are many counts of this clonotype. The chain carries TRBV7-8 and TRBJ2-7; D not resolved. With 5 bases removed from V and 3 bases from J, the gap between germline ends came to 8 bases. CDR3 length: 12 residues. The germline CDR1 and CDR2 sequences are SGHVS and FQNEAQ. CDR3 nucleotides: TGTGCCAGCAGCACCTCCAGCTACGAGCAGTACTTC. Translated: CASSTSSYEQYF.

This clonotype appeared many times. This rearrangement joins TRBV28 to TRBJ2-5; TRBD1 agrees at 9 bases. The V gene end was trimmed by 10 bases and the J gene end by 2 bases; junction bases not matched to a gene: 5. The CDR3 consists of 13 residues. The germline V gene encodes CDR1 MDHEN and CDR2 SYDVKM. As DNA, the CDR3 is TGTGCCACGACGACAGGGGGTCAAGAGACCCAGTACTTC. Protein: CATTTGGQETQYF.

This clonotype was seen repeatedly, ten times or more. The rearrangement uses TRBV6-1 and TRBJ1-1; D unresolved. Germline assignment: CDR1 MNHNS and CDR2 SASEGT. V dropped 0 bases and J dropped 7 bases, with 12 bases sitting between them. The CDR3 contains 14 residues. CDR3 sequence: CASSEAHYPYEAFF. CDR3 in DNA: TGTGCCAGCAGTGAAGCGCATTACCCCTATGAAGCTTTCTTT.

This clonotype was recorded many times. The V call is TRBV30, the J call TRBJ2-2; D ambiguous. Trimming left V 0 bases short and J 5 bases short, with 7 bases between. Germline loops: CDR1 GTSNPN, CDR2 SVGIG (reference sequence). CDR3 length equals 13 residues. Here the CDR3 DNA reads TGTGCCTGGAGTGTAAGAGTGACCGGGGAGCTGTTTTTT. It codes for CAWSVRVTGELFF.

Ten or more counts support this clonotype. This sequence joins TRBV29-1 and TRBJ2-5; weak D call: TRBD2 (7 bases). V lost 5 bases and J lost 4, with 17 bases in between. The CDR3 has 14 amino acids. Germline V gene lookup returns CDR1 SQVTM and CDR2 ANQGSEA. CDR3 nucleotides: TGCAGCGTTACCCTACCGGGGGGCATAGAGACCCAGTACTTC. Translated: CSVTLPGGIETQYF.